These 15 T cell receptor beta chains came from one sample sequenced in a study of T cells in Graves' hyperthyroidism and ophthalmopathy. Amplification of TCR beta CDR3 regions was performed using RNA transcripts as template. In the first-round RT-PCR of the TCR CDR3, the HTBI primer set was used. Each CDR3 protein is one row after TCRdb ran MiXCR on the multiplex PCR reads. The sample yields a few hundred thousand distinct CDR3 sequences, around 15% seen once. Input material: blood. The receptors stem from a woman aged 40 to 55 with Graves' ophthalmopathy.

This clonotype was detected a few times. J is TRBJ2-5 and V is TRBV5-1; the D gene is possibly TRBD1 (5 bases). Germline loops: CDR1 SGHRS, CDR2 YFSETQ. V dropped 0 bases and J dropped 5 bases, with 20 bases sitting between them. The CDR3 extends over 17 amino acids. CDR3 nucleotides: TGCGCCAGCAGCTTGGCCGGAAAGGGGATGGGTTTCGAGACCCAGTACTTC. Translating it yields CASSLAGKGMGFETQYF.

This clonotype was recorded many times. A read error may be the cause here, since a much bigger clone is one base away. The chain recombines TRBV12-3 or TRBV12-4 with TRBJ1-5; the D gene is possibly TRBD1 (5 bases). V dropped 3 bases and J dropped 2 bases, with 8 bases sitting between them. The CDR3 contains 14 residues. The CDR3 DNA is TGTGCCAGCAGTTTCGTAGGGGGCAATCAGCCCCAGCATTTT. This encodes CASSFVGGNQPQHF.

In its sample, this clonotype was seen a few times. The chain employs TRBV20-1 and TRBJ1-6; 9 nucleotides match TRBD1. The CDR3 runs 14 residues. The J segment lost 7 bases and the V segment lost 6 bases, leaving 7 bases of the junction unmatched. Germline lookup yields CDR1 DFQATT and CDR2 SNEGSKA (reference sequence). CDR3 in DNA: TGCAGTGCCGGGGACAGGGTAATGAATTCACCCCTCCACTTT. It translates to CSAGDRVMNSPLHF.

This clonotype has just a few counts. The chain carries TRBV9 and TRBJ1-3; D is uncertain. There are 15 residues in the CDR3. Trimming took off 1 base at V and 0 bases at J, with 8 bases between the two ends. Per germline, CDR1 SGDLS and CDR2 YYNGEE. The CDR3 DNA follows: TGTGCCAGCAGCGTATTCGGGAACTCTGGAAACACCATATATTTT. Residues: CASSVFGNSGNTIYF.

The chain is built from TRBV7-9 and TRBJ1-1; D uncertain. The CDR3 sequence is 15 residues long. Germline CDR1 SEHNR, CDR2 FQNEAQ (reference sequence). Between the trimmed V and J ends, which lost 4 bases and 1 base, there was a span of 13 bases. The CDR3 DNA follows: TGTGCCAGCAGCTCTCTACGGACTGGGAACACTGAAGCTTTCTTT. Residues: CASSSLRTGNTEAFF.

The genes are TRBV27 and TRBJ2-1, with D maybe TRBD2 (6 bases). Germline assignment: CDR1 MNHEY and CDR2 SMNVEV (reference sequence). V shed 3 bases and J shed 10 bases, with 16 bases lying between them. The CDR3 has 14 residues. The CDR3 protein is CASSFSGPGGEQFF. The CDR3 DNA sequence: TGTGCCAGCAGTTTTTCTGGCCCCGGGGGAGAGCAGTTCTTC.

This clonotype was counted at least ten times. This chain connects TRBV27 to TRBJ2-3, with 8 positions matching TRBD2. Germline V lookup: CDR1 MNHEY, CDR2 SMNVEV (reference sequence). The CDR3 consists of 16 residues. J lost 3 bases, V lost 6 bases, and 11 bases had no gene match. The CDR3 DNA reads TGTGCCAGCAGCAGCCTGGCGGGGGGCCTTACAGATACGCAGTATTTT. Encoded protein: CASSSLAGGLTDTQYF.

This clonotype appeared many times. V usage is TRBV7-9 and J usage is TRBJ1-1; D remains unclear. V gave up 3 bases and J gave up 6 bases, with 8 bases separating them. Germline CDR1 reads SEHNR; CDR2 reads FQNEAQ (reference sequence). The CDR3 extends over 12 amino acids. The CDR3 DNA reads as TGTGCCAGCAGCTTCGGCGGACCTGAAGCTTTCTTT. It codes for CASSFGGPEAFF.

The J gene is TRBJ2-1, the V gene TRBV30, with D perhaps matching TRBD2 (5 bases). The CDR3 runs 15 residues. V dropped 0 bases and J dropped 0 bases, with 9 bases sitting between them. CDR1 GTSNPN and CDR2 SVGIG come from the germline V gene (reference sequence). The CDR3 DNA reads as TGTGCCTGGAGTGTACGAGGGATCTCCTACAATGAGCAGTTCTTC. Protein: CAWSVRGISYNEQFF.

At least ten counts were recorded for this clonotype. This chain uses TRBV6-1 with TRBJ2-5; TRBD2 is a possible D gene (5 bases). The V gene lost 6 bases and the J gene lost 1 base, with 12 bases spanning the gap. Germline CDR1 reads MNHNS; CDR2 reads SASEGT. The CDR3 totals 14 residues. Written as DNA, the CDR3 is TGTGCCAGCAGCACGTTTAGCGCCCAAGAGACCCAGTACTTC. It yields the protein CASSTFSAQETQYF.

This clonotype came up many times. The chain employs TRBV20-1 and TRBJ1-1; no firm D call. The CDR3 spans 14 residues. Trimming shortened V by 5 bases and J by 4 bases, and 17 bases separated the two germline ends. CDR1 and CDR2 (germline): DFQATT, SNEGSKA (reference sequence). The CDR3 DNA sequence: TGCAGTGCTCGGTCGAATTGGGGTGGCACTGAAGCTTTCTTT. Translation: CSARSNWGGTEAFF.

This clonotype was seen many times. The CDR3 region is CASSLGTGLTYEQYF. The CDR3 DNA reads TGCGCCAGCAGCTTAGGGACAGGGTTAACCTACGAGCAGTACTTC. The genes are TRBV5-1 and TRBJ2-7; TRBD1 matches at 9 bases. This CDR3 is 15 amino acids long. V lost 2 bases and J lost 2; bases outside the gene matches: 5. Looked up from germline, CDR1 is SGHRS and CDR2 is YFSETQ.

The rearrangement links TRBV20-1 to TRBJ1-6, with a tentative D call TRBD1 (5 bases). The CDR3 totals 14 residues. V was pared by 1 base and J by 8 bases, with 12 bases between. CDR1 is DFQATT, CDR2 SNEGSKA, per germline (reference sequence). CDR3 amino acids: CSARVGREDSPLHF. The CDR3 DNA reads as TGCAGTGCTAGAGTCGGCAGGGAAGATTCACCCCTCCACTTT.

This clonotype turned up a few times. The chain recombines TRBV12-3 or TRBV12-4 with TRBJ2-7; TRBD2 is a possible D gene (6 bases). The CDR3 runs 11 residues. V was shortened by 6 bases and J by 6 bases, with 9 bases between the two germline ends. The CDR3 nucleotides are TGTGCCAGCAGAAGGGACTTCGAGCAGTACTTC. It specifies CASRRDFEQYF.

This clonotype was picked up a small number of times. This sequence joins TRBV7-2 and TRBJ2-1, with 7 nucleotides matching TRBD2. The trim removed 2 bases at V and 3 bases at J, leaving 7 bases unmatched. Germline CDR1 SGHTA, CDR2 FQGNSA. The length of the CDR3 is 16 residues. CDR3 sequence reads: CASSLRSSGHYNEQFF. The CDR3, as DNA: TGTGCCAGCAGCTTAAGGTCTAGCGGACACTACAATGAGCAGTTCTTC.